Below, one T cell receptor beta chain is given with its context. Its antigen is unidentified. Trimming took off 4 bases at V and 1 base at J, with 11 bases between the two ends. The CDR3 runs 14 residues. Germline loops: CDR1 SGHRS, CDR2 YFSETQ. The study reverse transcribed the entire isolated RNA, so it sequenced expressed TCRB transcripts. This table comes from immunoSEQ multiplex PCR, and its TCRdb copy is limited to in-frame clones, with some not included. The sample records 310,000 or so clones, 15% being singletons. This sample stems from a study of beta chain features in type 1 diabetes. Study-level findings and limits: Within each of all four CD4+ subsets, Type 1 diabetes patients had TCRB CDR3s that were moderately but significantly shorter. Relative to healthy donors, patients appeared to have naive, central memory and Treg TCRB repertoires that were more similar.

Sequencing was performed on naive CD4+ T cells from blood. This TCR was recovered from a man aged 18 to 29 with type 1 diabetes. This chain joins TRBV5-1 and TRBJ2-5; a possible D gene is TRBD2 (6 bases). The CDR3 region is CASSPGSAQETQYF. The CDR3 DNA follows: TGCGCCAGCAGCCCCGGGAGCGCCCAAGAGACCCAGTACTTC.